These 26 T cell receptor beta chains came from one sample sequenced in a study of blood T cell repertoires in COVID-19. Here immunoSEQ multiplex PCR was the method, and the copy in TCRdb shows in-frame clones only, minus some. Altogether around 400,000 clones are present, around 86% being singletons, with the ten largest covering approximately 5%. The sequencing sample was made of PBMCs or T cells enriched from blood (not recorded which). The receptors were sampled from a woman in her fifties or sixties who had recovered from COVID-19.

This clone has only one observation. The chain recombines TRBV27 with TRBJ1-4; D gene unclear. This CDR3 is 14 amino acids long. Germline V gene lookup returns CDR1 MNHEY and CDR2 SMNVEV (reference sequence). Trimming pared 5 bases from V and 7 bases from J, leaving 14 bases between. This CDR3 is CASSPDLMSEKLFF. The CDR3 DNA sequence: TGTGCCAGCAGTCCCGACTTGATGAGTGAAAAACTGTTTTTT.

In this sample, this clone turned up a few times. This rearrangement joins TRBV5-1 to TRBJ1-3; no clear D. Germline V gene sequence: CDR1 SGHRS, CDR2 YFSETQ. The CDR3 contains 15 residues. V was clipped by 4 bases and J by 4 bases, with 15 bases between them. The DNA for the CDR3 is TGCGCCAGCAGCCAACTAGGGTACTCAGGAAACACCATATATTTT. It translates to CASSQLGYSGNTIYF.

The sample holds one count of this clone. The rearrangement joins TRBV19 to TRBJ2-7; no definite D call. The V end was cut by 1 base, the J end by 1 base, with 8 bases between. This CDR3 comprises 14 residues. Per germline, CDR1 LNHDA and CDR2 SQIVND (reference sequence). CDR3 loop: CASSIGSVSYEQYF. CDR3 sequence (DNA): TGTGCCAGTAGTATAGGATCAGTTTCCTACGAGCAGTACTTC. Supplemented by reference TRBV19 and TRBJ2-7, the full variable domain reads DGGITQSPKYLFRKEGQNVTLSCEQNLNHDAMYWYRQDPGQGLRLIYYSQIVNDFQKGDIAEGYSVSREKKESFPLTVTSAQKNPTAFYLCASSIGSVSYEQYFGPGTRLTVT.

This clone was observed once. The rearrangement links TRBV6-5 to TRBJ1-5, with 7 bases matching TRBD1. The V gene end was trimmed by 5 bases and the J gene end by 3 bases; junction bases not matched to a gene: 7. Germline V gene lookup returns CDR1 MNHEY and CDR2 SVGAGI. The length of the CDR3 is 15 residues. CDR3 loop: CASSPDRNHNQPQHF. The CDR3 DNA reads as TGTGCCAGCAGTCCGGACAGGAATCACAATCAGCCCCAGCATTTT.

V is TRBV7-9 and J is TRBJ1-1; D is unresolved. V was clipped by 4 bases and J by 6 bases, with 9 bases between them. In germline, CDR1 is SEHNR, CDR2 FQNEAQ (reference sequence). The CDR3 covers 12 residues. CDR3 coding DNA: TGTGCCAGCAGCTCCTCCGGTCCTGAAGCTTTCTTT. Encoded protein: CASSSSGPEAFF. Full variable domain (outside the CDR3, taken from reference TRBV7-9 and TRBJ1-1): DTGVSQNPRHKITKRGQNVTFRCDPISEHNRLYWYRQTLGQGPEFLTYFQNEAQLEKSRLLSDRFSAERPKGSFSTLEIQRTEQGDSAMYLCASSSSGPEAFFGQGTRLTVV.

The rearrangement links TRBV3-1 (or the pseudogene TRBV3-2) to TRBJ1-6; possible D gene TRBD1, 6 bases. The germline gives CDR1 LGHDT, CDR2 YNNKEL (reference sequence). The CDR3 is 16 residues long. V was pared by 5 bases and J by 6 bases, with 17 bases between. CDR3 amino acids: CASSSIREGGNSPLHF. CDR3 bases: TGTGCCAGCAGCTCGATCAGGGAGGGGGGTAATTCACCCCTCCACTTT.

The CDR3 is CASSSRLGTEAFF. The CDR3 DNA reads TGTGCCAGCAGCTCCCGACTGGGCACTGAAGCTTTCTTT. The chain recombines TRBV3-1 (or the pseudogene TRBV3-2) with TRBJ1-1, with no clear D. The CDR3 contains 13 residues. From germline, CDR1 is LGHDT and CDR2 YNNKEL (reference sequence). Trimming removed 5 bases at V and 4 bases at J, with 11 bases between.

This clone was counted once. The genes are TRBV18 and TRBJ2-5; D gene uncertain. Germline V gives CDR1 KGHSH, CDR2 LQKENI. V lost 0 bases and J lost 2, with 4 bases in between. The CDR3 consists of 13 residues. CDR3 coding DNA: TGTGCCAGCTCACCACCTACACAAGAGACCCAGTACTTC. This gives the protein CASSPPTQETQYF.

This clone has a single count. The rearrangement joins TRBV9 to TRBJ2-3; 10 positions match TRBD2. Germline lookup yields CDR1 SGDLS and CDR2 YYNGEE. The V segment lost 4 bases and the J segment 2 bases; nucleotides outside the gene matches: 7. This CDR3 is 16 amino acids long. The CDR3 reads CASSTPSGGDTDTQYF. The CDR3 DNA follows: TGTGCCAGCAGCACCCCTAGCGGGGGTGACACAGATACGCAGTATTTT.

The chain is built from TRBV29-1 and TRBJ1-2, with TRBD1 as a possible D gene (5 bases). There are 11 residues in the CDR3. Germline CDR1 is SQVTM and CDR2 is ANQGSEA. V lost 7 bases to trimming and J lost 6 bases, with 12 bases between them. Written as DNA, the CDR3 is TGCAGCGCCGGGGGGACTGATGGCTACACCTTC. This gives the protein CSAGGTDGYTF.

The chain recombines TRBV5-6 with TRBJ2-1, with D maybe TRBD2 (5 bases). The CDR3 totals 15 residues. Germline-derived CDR1 and CDR2 are SGHDT and YYEEEE. V lost 5 bases and J lost 0, with 12 bases in between. As DNA, the CDR3 is TGTGCCAGCAGGGCCGGCGGAGGCTCCTACAATGAGCAGTTCTTC. This sequence encodes CASRAGGGSYNEQFF. The full variable domain, rest sourced from reference TRBV5-6 and TRBJ2-1, is DAGVTQSPTHLIKTRGQQVTLRCSPKSGHDTVSWYQQALGQGPQFIFQYYEEEERQRGNFPDRFSGHQFPNYSSELNVNALLLGDSALYLCASRAGGGSYNEQFFGPGTRLTVL.

The V call is TRBV11-3, the J call TRBJ2-3; possibly TRBD2 for D (7 bases). CDR3 length equals 15 residues. CDR1 is SGHNT and CDR2 is YENEEA in the germline V gene. The germline V and J ends were trimmed by 5 bases and 3 bases, with 15 bases remaining between them. The CDR3 is CASSRGGAATDTQYF. The CDR3, as DNA: TGTGCCAGCAGCCGAGGGGGGGCGGCGACAGATACGCAGTATTTT.

The CDR3, as DNA: TGTGCCAGCAGCACAGGGTTCGGTGGCTACACCTTC. It is translated as CASSTGFGGYTF. V usage is TRBV7-6 and J usage is TRBJ1-2, with D maybe TRBD1 (6 bases). Germline-derived CDR1 and CDR2 are SGHVS and FNYEAQ. The V end was cut by 5 bases, the J end by 7 bases, with 11 bases between. The length of the CDR3 is 12 residues.

The J gene is TRBJ1-5, the V gene TRBV5-4; TRBD1 matches 7 bases. The germline V gene has CDR1 SGHNT and CDR2 YYREEE (reference sequence). Trimming removed 4 bases from V and 4 bases from J; junction bases left unmatched: 8. The length of the CDR3 is 15 residues. The DNA for the CDR3 is TGTGCCAGCAGCCCTGGGACAGATCCAAATCAGCCCCAGCATTTT. Protein sequence: CASSPGTDPNQPQHF. Looking up the rest from reference TRBV5-4 and TRBJ1-5 gives the full variable domain: ETGVTQSPTHLIKTRGQQVTLRCSSQSGHNTVSWYQQALGQGPQFIFQYYREEENGRGNFPPRFSGLQFPNYSSELNVNALELDDSALYLCASSPGTDPNQPQHFGDGTRLSIL.

This chain links TRBV5-4 with TRBJ1-2; 11 bases agree with TRBD1. V trimming: 4 bases; J trimming: 4 bases; junction bases outside the gene matches: 9. The CDR3 runs 16 residues. Germline V gene sequence: CDR1 SGHNT, CDR2 YYREEE (reference sequence). The CDR3 DNA reads TGTGCCAGCAGCAAAAATGGACAGGGGGCGGCCTATGGCTACACCTTC. Translating gives CASSKNGQGAAYGYTF.

The chain has TRBV19 and TRBJ1-2; possible D gene TRBD1, 5 bases. This CDR3 is 14 amino acids long. V was trimmed by 3 bases and J by 4 bases, leaving 12 bases between them. Germline CDR1 is LNHDA and CDR2 is SQIVND (reference sequence). CDR3 nucleotide sequence: TGTGCCAGTAGTATTTTCGGGGGTGGCTATGGCTACACCTTC. Protein sequence: CASSIFGGGYGYTF.

V usage is TRBV5-1 and J usage is TRBJ2-7, with TRBD1 matching 9 bases. The CDR3 runs 15 residues. Trimming removed 0 bases from V and 3 bases from J; junction bases left unmatched: 4. The germline V gene has CDR1 SGHRS and CDR2 YFSETQ. The CDR3 DNA is TGCGCCAGCAGCTTGGACTACAGGGGGCACTACGAGCAGTACTTC. Protein product: CASSLDYRGHYEQYF.

This clone was seen just once. The chain links TRBV4-3 to TRBJ1-2; possibly TRBD1 for D (6 bases). Germline-derived CDR1 and CDR2 are LGHNA and YSLEER. The CDR3 spans 15 residues. V shed 0 bases and J shed 2 bases, with 10 bases lying between them. The CDR3 reads CASSQDSGTNYGYTF. In DNA form, the CDR3 reads TGCGCCAGCAGCCAAGATTCGGGGACAAACTATGGCTACACCTTC.

The chain couples TRBV3-1 (or the pseudogene TRBV3-2) to TRBJ2-1; TRBD2 agrees at 8 bases. The CDR3 runs to 18 residues. With V trimmed by 4 bases and J by 5 bases, 16 bases remained unmatched. Per the germline V gene, CDR1 is LGHDT and CDR2 is YNNKEL (reference sequence). The CDR3 loop is CASSRTPLSGRTDNEQFF. The CDR3 nucleotides are TGTGCCAGCAGCCGAACTCCTCTAAGCGGGAGAACGGACAATGAGCAGTTCTTC.

This sequence joins TRBV6-5 and TRBJ1-2, with 10 bases aligning to TRBD1. In germline, CDR1 is MNHEY, CDR2 SVGAGI. Germline trimming cut 1 base from V and 2 bases from J; bases unmatched to any gene: 4. CDR3 size: 16 residues. DNA for the CDR3: TGTGCCAGCAGTTACTGGGGGGACAGGGGAAACTATGGCTACACCTTC. Translation: CASSYWGDRGNYGYTF.

The chain is built from TRBV3-1 (or the pseudogene TRBV3-2) and TRBJ2-5, with D unclear. Per the germline V gene, CDR1 is LGHDT and CDR2 is YNNKEL (reference sequence). Trimming took off 0 bases at V and 2 bases at J, with 10 bases between the two ends. The CDR3 spans 15 residues. Written as DNA, the CDR3 is TGTGCCAGCAGCCAAGAACGTACAGTTCAAGAGACCCAGTACTTC. Protein sequence: CASSQERTVQETQYF.

The chain joins TRBV7-2 to TRBJ2-7, with TRBD2 matching over 8 bases. This CDR3 has 14 amino acids. CDR1 SGHTA and CDR2 FQGNSA come from the germline V gene. The V segment lost 5 bases and the J segment 2 bases; nucleotides outside the gene matches: 5. CDR3 bases: TGTGCCAGCAGCAATGTAGCGGGGCCCTACGAGCAGTACTTC. It translates to CASSNVAGPYEQYF.

This CDR3 is CASSFPFSPTYEQYF. The CDR3 nucleotides are TGTGCCAGCAGCTTCCCCTTTAGCCCCACCTACGAGCAGTACTTC. This chain joins TRBV7-9 and TRBJ2-7; D remains unclear. Per germline, CDR1 SEHNR and CDR2 FQNEAQ (reference sequence). The CDR3 is made up of 15 amino acids. The V end was cut by 3 bases, the J end by 2 bases, with 14 bases between.

The rearrangement links TRBV9 to TRBJ2-3; TRBD1 might be the D (5 bases). Between the trimmed V and J ends, which lost 0 bases and 0 bases, there was a span of 14 bases. Germline V gene sequence: CDR1 SGDLS, CDR2 YYNGEE. The CDR3 has 17 residues. CDR3 in amino acids: CASSVGDSQPSTDTQYF. The CDR3 DNA sequence: TGTGCCAGCAGCGTAGGTGACAGCCAGCCGAGCACAGATACGCAGTATTTT.

The chain recombines TRBV11-2 with TRBJ1-2, with D hard to call. The V end was cut by 1 base, the J end by 9 bases, with 15 bases between. CDR3 length: 14 residues. Germline V lookup: CDR1 SGHAT, CDR2 FQNNGV. The CDR3 here is CASSLALQSFSYTF. CDR3 sequence (DNA): TGTGCCAGCAGCTTAGCCTTACAGAGCTTCAGCTACACCTTC.

The V gene is TRBV7-3, the J gene TRBJ1-1; D gene unclear. Germline V gives CDR1 SGHTA, CDR2 FQGTGA. V shed 4 bases and J shed 0 bases, with 15 bases lying between them. CDR3 length: 16 amino acids. CDR3 nucleotides: TGTGCCAGCAGCTCCTCCCCTCGCAGGATGAACACTGAAGCTTTCTTT. It codes for CASSSSPRRMNTEAFF.